Listed below are T cell receptor beta chains from one sample, sequenced in a study of tumor-infiltrating lymphocytes in oesophageal squamous cell carcinoma. TCRdb re-derived calls from the PCR reads in MiXCR, one entry per CDR3 protein. This table has approximately 15,000 distinct CDR3 sequences, 40% to 60% appearing once. Sequencing was carried out using esophageal tumor tissue. The receptors stem from a male donor with esophageal squamous cell carcinoma. CDR3s include the opening cysteine and the closing phenylalanine or tryptophan. A D gene is named only where the DNA matches it firmly. Not all rows give a size; the values are once, few, many and, for expanded clones, a class.

CDR3 DNA | CDR3 protein | D gene | V gene | clone size | J gene
TGCGCCAGCAGCCTCTCCGCGGGGGACACTGAAGCTTTCTTT | CASSLSAGDTEAFF | - | TRBV4-1 | many | TRBJ1-1
TGTGCCTGGAGTGGGCCGACTTTTCGCGGCTACACCTTC | CAWSGPTFRGYTF | - | TRBV30 | - | TRBJ1-2
TGTGCCAGCTCACCTTCGACTAGCGGGAGTCCGTACAATGAGCAGTTCTTC | CASSPSTSGSPYNEQFF | TRBD2 | TRBV18 | many | TRBJ2-1
TGTGCCAGCACAAGCAGGGATACGCAGTATTTT | CASTSRDTQYF | - | TRBV28 | few | TRBJ2-3
TGTGCCAGCAGTGGCTCCGGGACTAGCTCACTCATTCGGGGCCACGAGCAGTACTTC | CASSGSGTSSLIRGHEQYF | TRBD2 | TRBV6-1 | many | TRBJ2-7
TGTGCCAGCGGCTTAGAACAGGGGGGTACCTACAATGAGCAGTACTTC | CASGLEQGGTYNEQYF | TRBD1 | TRBV11-3 | - | TRBJ2-7
TGTGCCAGCAGCCAAGATCTTGGGGATACGCAGTATTTT | CASSQDLGDTQYF | - | TRBV3-1 | few | TRBJ2-3
TGCGCCAGCAGTGATATCGGGGGGGACGACGAGCAGTACTTC | CASSDIGGDDEQYF | TRBD2 | TRBV10-2 | - | TRBJ2-7
TGTGCCAGCAGTTGGGCCGCCCCGGCGGATGAGCAGTTCTTC | CASSWAAPADEQFF | - | TRBV6-1 | many | TRBJ2-1
TGTGCCAGCTGGAAGGGACTACTCTACGAGCAGTACTTT | CASWKGLLYEQYF | TRBD2 | TRBV6-6 | few | TRBJ2-4
TGCAGTGCTAGAAAGCGGGGCAGCTCCTACGAGCAGTACTTC | CSARKRGSSYEQYF | TRBD2 | TRBV20-1 | - | TRBJ2-7
TGTGCCAGCAGCTGGGCAGGGCGGGAGACCCAGTACTTC | CASSWAGRETQYF | - | TRBV7-8 | - | TRBJ2-5
TGTGCCAGTGGGACAGGGGCCCACAATGAGCAGTTCTTC | CASGTGAHNEQFF | TRBD1 | TRBV7-3 | once | TRBJ2-1
TGTGCCAGCAGCTTAGGGACGACAGGGTGGAATGAGCAGTTCTTC | CASSLGTTGWNEQFF | TRBD1 | TRBV7-6 | - | TRBJ2-1
TGTGCCAGCACATTTAAGAGAGACACTGAAGCTTTCTTT | CASTFKRDTEAFF | - | TRBV6-5 | - | TRBJ1-1
TGTGCCAGCAGCTTCTACGCAACAGGGAAGTACAATGAGCAGTTCTTC | CASSFYATGKYNEQFF | - | TRBV7-8 | many | TRBJ2-1
TGTGCCAGCAGTCCCAGACAGGGGGATAATTCACCCCTCCACTTT | CASSPRQGDNSPLHF | TRBD1 | TRBV12-3/TRBV12-4 | - | TRBJ1-6
TGTGCCATCGGTGGGAGGCAGCGAACGATGGTAGATACGCAGTATTTT | CAIGGRQRTMVDTQYF | - | TRBV10-3 | many | TRBJ2-3
TGTGCCAGCAGTGAAGAGGCTGGGGGCACAGATACGCAGTATTTT | CASSEEAGGTDTQYF | - | TRBV6-1 | medium-sized | TRBJ2-3
TGTGCCAGCAGCGCCGGGGGAACTGAAGCTTTCTTT | CASSAGGTEAFF | - | TRBV13 | - | TRBJ1-1
TGTGCCAGCAGCTTAGAACAACTTCTGGCCAATGAGCAGTTCTTC | CASSLEQLLANEQFF | - | TRBV7-2 | - | TRBJ2-1
TGTGCCAGCAGCCCCCTTCCCTACGAGCAGTACTTC | CASSPLPYEQYF | - | TRBV7-2 | - | TRBJ2-7
TGCAGTGCTAGTCGGGGACTAGCAGAAAATTACGAGCAGTACTTC | CSASRGLAENYEQYF | TRBD2 | TRBV20-1 | - | TRBJ2-7
TGTGCCAGCAGCTTAGAGGGCGGGAGCGGCTACGAGCAGTACTTC | CASSLEGGSGYEQYF | TRBD2 | TRBV11-3 | - | TRBJ2-7
TGTGCCAGCAGTGGGGACAGGGTCTATGGCTACACCTTC | CASSGDRVYGYTF | TRBD1 | TRBV25-1 | many | TRBJ1-2
TGTGCCAGCAGCCCAATATGGGAGAATGAGCAGTACTTC | CASSPIWENEQYF | - | TRBV7-8 | - | TRBJ2-7
TGTGCCACCAGTGATCCCAATATCGATAGCAATCAGCCCCAGCATTTT | CATSDPNIDSNQPQHF | - | TRBV24-1 | many | TRBJ1-5
TGTGCCAGCAGTTTATGGCCTAATGAGCAGTTCTTC | CASSLWPNEQFF | - | TRBV12-3/TRBV12-4 | medium-sized | TRBJ2-1
TGTGCCAGCAGCGGGGGACTAGCCGGCGTTAATACGCAGTATTTT | CASSGGLAGVNTQYF | TRBD2 | TRBV9 | - | TRBJ2-3
TGTGCCAGCAGTTTATGGCAGGCGATGCAAGAGACCCAGTTCTTC | CASSLWQAMQETQFF | - | TRBV28 | many | TRBJ2-1
TGTGCCAGCAGCTGGAGGGACAGCGGAGCCGATACGCAGTATTTT | CASSWRDSGADTQYF | - | TRBV7-9 | few | TRBJ2-3
TGTGCCAGCAGCTTTCCGACTAGCGGAAACAATGAGCAGTTCTTC | CASSFPTSGNNEQFF | TRBD2 | TRBV7-2 | few | TRBJ2-1
TGTGCCAGCAGTTACGTCAGGTCTGGGGCCAACGTCCTGACTTTC | CASSYVRSGANVLTF | - | TRBV6-6 | - | TRBJ2-6
TGTGCCAGCAGCTTAGGTAGAAGGAGGACTGAAGCTTTCTTT | CASSLGRRRTEAFF | - | TRBV5-3 | - | TRBJ1-1
TGTGCCAGCAGTTACGTCCGGGACTTGAGGGATACGCAGTATTTT | CASSYVRDLRDTQYF | - | TRBV6-6 | - | TRBJ2-3
TGTGCCAGCAGGACGACAGGGCCTAGCACAGATACGCAGTATTTT | CASRTTGPSTDTQYF | TRBD1 | TRBV28 | - | TRBJ2-3
TGTGCCAGCAGCTCGAACATGGTGGAAAATGAAAAACTGTTTTTT | CASSSNMVENEKLFF | - | TRBV7-2 | medium-sized | TRBJ1-4
TGTGCCAGCAGCTTTTCGTCCAGCCCTTTCAATGAGCAGTTCTTC | CASSFSSSPFNEQFF | - | TRBV11-2 | once | TRBJ2-1
TGTGCCAGCAATGGGGGAAGCTCCTACGAGCAGTACTTC | CASNGGSSYEQYF | - | TRBV28 | once | TRBJ2-7